This T cell receptor (beta chain) was profiled in a study of blood T cell repertoires in COVID-19. Looking at the study overall: The cDNA or gDNA used as material had been derived from T cells, B-cell-depleted T cells, or PBMCs.

Original data processing: Scientists estimated how many nucleated cells there were by amplifying reference gene primers. The assay was immunoSEQ multiplex PCR, and TCRdb's table has in-frame clones only and misses some. The D gene and trimming were derived from the DNA, and the V and J assignments and clone size from that table. Found here are some 100,000 clones, 91% of them singletons; the top ten hold roughly 0.97%. This CDR3 is 15 amino acids long. V lost 0 bases, J lost 0 bases, and 6 bases lay in between. This TCR was recovered from a man between 60 and 70 years old with acute or convalescent COVID-19. The chain links TRBV23-1 to TRBJ1-3; no clear D gene. TRBV23-1 counts as an open reading frame of uncertain function. Sequenced: peripheral blood. In DNA form, the CDR3 reads TGCGCCAGCAGTCAATCGGAGGACTCTGGAAACACCATATATTTT. This codes for CASSQSEDSGNTIYF.